This record covers a single TCR beta chain. Its antigen is unidentified. Germline-derived CDR1 and CDR2 are MNHNY and SVGAGI (reference sequence). The CDR3 is 16 residues long. Trimming left V 0 bases short and J 7 bases short, with 18 bases between. The record originates from a study of graft-versus-host responses after intestinal transplantation. For the study at large: Multivisceral, liver-intestinal, or isolated intestinal transplants were given to recipients. Tacrolimus plus steroids were given to all recipients for about 3 years, preceded by anti-thymocyte globulin induction. Study-wide points: Researchers found GvH clones in recipient marrow, and some showed up first in ileum or blood.

The assay was immunoSEQ multiplex PCR, and TCRdb's table has in-frame clones only and misses some. The repertoire consists of about 90,000 clones, with 92% occurring once and the leading ten covering about 0.28%. The origin of this receptor is a human donor who received an intestinal transplant. The rearrangement uses TRBV6-6 and TRBJ1-2; no clear D gene. The input for sequencing was unstimulated CD4+ T cells sorted from spleen or lymph node cells, taken before intestinal transplant. This CDR3 is CASSYSDGRDLRGYTF. The DNA of the CDR3 is TGTGCCAGCAGTTACTCGGACGGCAGAGATCTACGTGGCTACACCTTC.